The 2 T cell receptor beta chains reported below all come from one sample, sequenced in a study of identical twins. TCRdb reprocessed the 5' RACE reads with MiXCR, giving one entry per CDR3 protein. Of hundreds of thousands of distinct CDR3 sequences listed, around 20% are singletons. This sample was shared with a second study, whose subject was T cells expressing NK-cell markers.

Sequences were obtained from PBMCs. The receptors were sampled from a woman younger than 35 in good health.

The chain couples TRBV12-3 or TRBV12-4 to TRBJ2-7, with TRBD1 matching 7 bases. This CDR3 has 14 amino acids. Unmatched junction bases numbered 1, after V lost 0 bases and J lost 2 bases. CDR3 residues: CASSLADRAYEQYF. The DNA of the CDR3 is TGTGCCAGCAGTTTAGCAGACAGGGCCTACGAGCAGTACTTC.

This clonotype was observed a few times. This chain uses TRBV5-1 with TRBJ2-4; weak D call: TRBD1 (5 bases). V lost 0 bases to trimming and J lost 5 bases, with 9 bases between them. This CDR3 spans 14 amino acids. Germline CDR1 reads SGHRS; CDR2 reads YFSETQ. CDR3 loop: CASSLGQQENIQYF. CDR3 DNA: TGCGCCAGCAGCTTGGGACAGCAAGAAAACATTCAGTACTTC.